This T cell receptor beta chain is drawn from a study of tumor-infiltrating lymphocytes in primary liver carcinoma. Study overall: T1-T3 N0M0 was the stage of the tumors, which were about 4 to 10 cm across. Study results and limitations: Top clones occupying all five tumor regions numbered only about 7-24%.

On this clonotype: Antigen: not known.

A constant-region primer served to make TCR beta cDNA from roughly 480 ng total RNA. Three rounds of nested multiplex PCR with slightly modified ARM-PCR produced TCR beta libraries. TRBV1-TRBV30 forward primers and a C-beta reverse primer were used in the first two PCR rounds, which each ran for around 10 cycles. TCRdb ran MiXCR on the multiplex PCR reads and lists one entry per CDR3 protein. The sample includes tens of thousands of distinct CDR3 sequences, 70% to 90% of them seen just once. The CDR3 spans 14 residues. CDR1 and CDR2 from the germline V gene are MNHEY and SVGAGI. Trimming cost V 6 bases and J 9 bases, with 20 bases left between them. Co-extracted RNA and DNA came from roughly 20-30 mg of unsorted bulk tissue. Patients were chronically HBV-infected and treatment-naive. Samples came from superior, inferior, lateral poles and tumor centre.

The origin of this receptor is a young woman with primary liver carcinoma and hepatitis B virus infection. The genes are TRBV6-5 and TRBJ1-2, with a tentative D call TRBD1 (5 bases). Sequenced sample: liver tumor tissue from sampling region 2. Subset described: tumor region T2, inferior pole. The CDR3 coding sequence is TGTGCCAGCAGATATAACGGACAAGGCATCTGCTACACCTTC. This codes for CASRYNGQGICYTF.